Below, one TCR beta chain is given with its context. Which antigen it targets is not known. No base quality information exists; no much larger clone differs at one position. The sample is drawn from a study of cytomegalovirus exposure and HLA in healthy donors (dated by TCRdb to 2015 to 2018). Study-level background: An earlier analysis of some 550 of the donors reported 250 to 300 Gb of sequence data and some 100 million unique TCR beta sequences from 150 million to 200 million T cells. The study aimed to test whether cataloging public T cell receptors could reveal signatures of past pathogen exposure. Among roughly 400 genotyped donors of the cohort, an average of approximately 240,000 unique TCR beta nucleotide sequences was sequenced per donor, of which about 20% were non-productive. The later analysis used no new phenotypic data to find candidate immune exposures, relying instead on TCR beta sequences and their occurrence across donors. Because of strong linkage in the cohort, 4 to 6 DR-DQ haplotypes were treated as single units for association and clustering. Of the roughly 410 genotyped donors, 81% were placed in the genetic ancestry cluster associated with self-reported Caucasian donors. A later analysis re-examined previously published TCR beta repertoires from around 670 donors and added high-resolution HLA genotyping to investigate patterns of TCR occurrence. In an earlier analysis of a few hundred of the donors, high-throughput TCR beta sequencing was used to judge whether each TCR beta V gene segment behaved as functional or pseudogenic. To predict cytomegalovirus infection status, the study brought together high-throughput TCR immunosequencing, statistical association of individual TCRs with disease status, and machine learning. The number of donors typed differed by locus, with about 629-640 for A, B, C, DRB1 and DQB1, more than 500 for DQA1, over 600 for DPA1, and 400 to 490 for DPB1. Donor age, sex, ethnicity and CMV serostatus were compiled alongside the repertoire data. All discovery cohort repertoires had been generated on a single sequencing platform. Roughly 290 gigabases of sequencing data and roughly 80 million unique TCR sequences made up an early release that covered roughly 670 HLA-typed donors. In a later genetic analysis, genome-wide SNP genotypes for about three fifths of the roughly 670 donors were used, and that subset was treated as a discovery cohort. HLA typing included class I and class II loci at four-digit resolution. The study used immunosequencing to profile the T cell repertoires of approximately 640 subjects and linked those repertoires to cytomegalovirus serostatus. In addition to the first cohort of hundreds of subjects, a separate validation cohort of around 110 different subjects was used.

For CDR1 and CDR2, the germline V gene (reference sequence) lists SGHNT and YYREEE. Ends trimmed: V by 4 bases, J by 7 bases; bases unmatched to a gene: 12. Inclusive of the bounding cysteine and phenylalanine, the CDR3 is 16 residues long. This entry keeps only the CDR3 DNA: 48 bases, framed from base 1. General study outcomes and caveats: In a later analysis, HLA-associated TCR beta chains showed more clonal expansion and lower generation probabilities than non-associated chains that were equally common. A further reported finding was that TCR beta sequences accurately predicted the HLA-A and HLA-B alleles for most subjects in the first cohort. When HLA alleles, especially DR and DQ, strongly co-occurred, TCR associations were difficult to assign to individual alleles. A later analysis reported that several top co-occurrence clusters appeared linked to parvovirus B19, influenza, CMV and Epstein-Barr virus. In a later genetic analysis, fewer N-insertions in productive TCRs were reported among donors in an Asian-associated ancestry cluster than the approximately 670-donor mean. At a false discovery rate of 0.05, a later analysis linked 16,000 or so TCR beta sequences to specific HLA alleles. Broadly in line with IMGT annotations, most TCR beta V segments showed up in productive rearrangements about 87% or about 30% of the time in an earlier analysis of 450 to 750 of the donors. Because HLA typing was missing for some donors at each locus, association tests included only the typed subset. An association between a missense DCLRE1C variant and V-gene and J-gene trimming of TCR beta chains was found in a later genetic analysis and replicated in an independent cohort. A few of the identified cytomegalovirus-associated TCR beta chains were confirmed in vitro to be specific for cytomegalovirus antigens. Correlated functional status among segregating V segments might reflect linkage disequilibrium, but an unknown experimental factor could not be ruled out. It was suggested by the authors that the approach could potentially be generalized to other disease states and immunological phenotypes. Because counts were too low, 15 or so rarely observed V segments, including chromosome 9 orphons, were excluded from the earlier analysis of 500 to 700 of the donors. Most TCR sequences were observed very rarely across donors, whereas some public TCRs were present in many individuals. The only immune exposure information available for the cohort was CMV serostatus. According to a later analysis, TCR association rates differed among HLA loci, with DRB1 alleles showing the most associated TCRs and HLA-C alleles showing the fewest. Presence/absence analyses assumed roughly uniform sequencing depth across donors, an assumption that may not hold. In both the original and validation cohorts, the classifier was reported to diagnose cytomegalovirus status with high specificity and sensitivity. A cluster of highly shared sequence variants was judged likely to be a technical artifact of the sequencing pipeline. Most CMV-associated TCR beta chains appeared to be HLA-restricted in a later analysis, and the HLA associations seemed to be driven largely by CMV exposure. This cohort had only TCR beta chains sequenced, and the lack of alpha or paired-chain data limited which features could be detected. In the study, some 160 TCR beta chains were listed as associated with cytomegalovirus. Because the 87-base-pair reads could not distinguish some IMGT-functional V segments, including TRBV6-2 and TRBV6-3, those segments were excluded.

The cohort comprised around 690 healthy bone marrow donors. All cohort members were sampled while nominally healthy, although unrecorded immune exposures were likely present. The donor tested CMV seropositive, placing the donor among the 289 seropositive members of the cohort. Every donor gave a peripheral blood sample, and the peripheral blood mononuclear cells from that sample were used for TCR beta sequencing. Genomic DNA extraction from the blood cell samples was performed with the Qiagen DNeasy Blood Extraction Kit. The library came from the immunoSEQ multiplex PCR assay. For the multiplex PCR, a mixture combining 60 forward primers for TCR Vbeta segments and 13 reverse primers for TCR Jbeta segments was used. The CDR3 region of rearranged TCR beta genes was amplified from genomic DNA with a multiplex PCR assay. The amplified TCR beta libraries were sequenced on the Illumina HiSeq System as 87-base-pair reads. For the original study's pipeline: A later analysis tallied around 87 million unique TCR beta chains across the approximately 670 repertoires, and some 10 million of those chains were shared by two or more donors. Raw reads were error-corrected and collapsed into unique sequences by a nearest-neighbor algorithm in which closely related sequences were merged to remove PCR and sequencing errors. CDR3 sequences were aligned to IMGT reference sequences to assign V, D and J gene segments. For a sequence to be retained, a match of at least six nucleotides to both a V gene segment and a J gene segment was required. A rearrangement counted as productive if the CDR3 had no stop codons and remained in frame with V and J, and every other rearrangement counted as non-productive. CDR3 was defined by IMGT convention, running from the second conserved V-encoded cysteine to the conserved J-encoded phenylalanine. In an earlier analysis of more than 550 of the donors, sequences lacking an unambiguous match to a single V gene segment were excluded. An earlier analysis of a few hundred of the donors classified V segments as functional when productive rearrangements were above 56.7% and as segregating when the standard deviation between donors was above 5%. A statistical classification framework was developed to diagnose cytomegalovirus status using the catalog of TCR beta chain sequences. V and J gene assignment, in a later analysis, came from comparing TCR nucleotide sequences with IMGT/GENE-DB human TR gene sequences. The TCRdist pipeline was used in a later analysis to assign CDR3 sequences and most-parsimonious VDJ recombination scenarios. In a later analysis, every TCR beta chain was defined by the combination of its CDR3 amino acid sequence and its V-gene family, and reads without a unique V-gene family were dropped. In a later analysis, around 600 highly shared, low-generation-probability nucleotide sequences were removed to address suspected cross-contamination and a sequencing artifact. A later analysis calculated a clonal expansion index for each public chain from normalized within-repertoire ranks of inferred template counts. In a later analysis, generation probabilities were computed using a VDJ recombination model fitted to out-of-frame rearrangements, and the results were checked against IGoR. A later analysis scored TCR-TCR, TCR-HLA and TCR-CMV co-occurrence with hypergeometric tests, applying a repertoire-size bias correction to TCR pairs. False discovery rates were estimated in a later analysis by permuting HLA or CMV assignments 20 times. A later analysis grouped co-occurring TCRs with DBSCAN, adding TCRdist sequence similarity when clustering within HLA-allele-positive subsets. Repertoires with fewer than 30,000 or more than 120,000 public chains were left out of co-occurrence clustering, as were a few repertoires with anomalous nucleotide sharing. In its TCRdb copy, this immuneACCESS table keeps in-frame sequences only and misses some clones. Where compared with another copy, unresolved V genes explain less than half of these, and the others have no known cause. That table furnishes V, J and clone size, whereas the DNA furnished D and trimming. The sample table holds under 200,000 clones, of which over 9.5% were seen once. The leading ten clones occupy 7.5% to 10% of the sample.

The TCR comes from a man aged 50 to 60 in good health and CMV-seropositive. Input material: PBMCs. The V and J genes are TRBV5-4 and TRBJ1-2; TRBD1 fits 11 bases in the junction. This receptor has the CDR3 CASSANWGQGEGGYTF. The DNA sequence is given as TGTGCCAGCAGCGCCAATTGGGGACAGGGGGAGGGTGGCTACACCTTC.